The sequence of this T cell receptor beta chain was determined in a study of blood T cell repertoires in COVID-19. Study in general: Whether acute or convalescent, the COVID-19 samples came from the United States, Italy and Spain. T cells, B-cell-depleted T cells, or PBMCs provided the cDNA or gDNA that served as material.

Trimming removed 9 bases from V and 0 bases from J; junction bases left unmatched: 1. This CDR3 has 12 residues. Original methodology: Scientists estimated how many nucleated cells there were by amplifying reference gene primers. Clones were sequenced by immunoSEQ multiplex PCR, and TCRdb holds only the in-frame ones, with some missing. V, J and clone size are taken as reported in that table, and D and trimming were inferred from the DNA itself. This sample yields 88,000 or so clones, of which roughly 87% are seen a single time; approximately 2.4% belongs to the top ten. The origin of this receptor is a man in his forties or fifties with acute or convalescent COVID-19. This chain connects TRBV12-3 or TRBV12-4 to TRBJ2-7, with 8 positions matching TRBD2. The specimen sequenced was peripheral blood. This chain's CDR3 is CASSGDSYEQYV. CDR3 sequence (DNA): TGTGCCAGTAGCGGGGACTCCTACGAGCAGTACGTC.